The 21 T cell receptor beta chains listed next were all sequenced from one sample in a study of T-cell reconstitution after alpha-beta-depleted transplantation in children. As it was prepared, the TCRbeta library received unique molecular identifiers. TCRdb used MiXCR to reprocess the PCR reads, holding one entry per CDR3 protein. The table lists approximately 170,000 distinct CDR3 sequences, around 10% of them singletons. The input for sequencing was PBMCs, taken before TCRalphabeta/CD19-depleted stem cell transplant. The receptors derive from a boy aged 2 to 10 with acute myeloid leukemia, due to receive a stem cell transplant.

The rearrangement uses TRBV5-4 and TRBJ2-1, with 7 bases identical to TRBD2. The CDR3 is 14 residues long. The trim removed 0 bases at V and 5 bases at J, leaving 2 bases unmatched. Germline V lookup: CDR1 SGHNT, CDR2 YYREEE (reference sequence). The CDR3 reads CASSLERGNNEQFF. The CDR3 DNA reads TGTGCCAGCAGCTTGGAGCGGGGAAACAATGAGCAGTTCTTC.

This clonotype was seen at least ten times. This chain joins TRBV10-3 and TRBJ2-3, with D possibly being TRBD2 (5 bases). Germline CDR1 and CDR2: ENHRY and SYGVKD. The CDR3 is 11 residues long. The V and J ends lost 8 bases and 6 bases respectively, with 9 bases between them. The CDR3 loop reads CAIRGADTQYF. DNA of the CDR3: TGTGCCATCCGGGGAGCGGATACGCAGTATTTT.

In its sample, this clonotype was seen many times. The chain couples TRBV11-2 to TRBJ2-3; D remains unclear. V was trimmed by 3 bases and J by 7 bases, leaving 5 bases between them. The CDR3 consists of 11 residues. Per germline, CDR1 SGHAT and CDR2 FQNNGV. CDR3 bases: TGTGCCAGCAGCTTCTTACATACGCAGTATTTT. Translating it yields CASSFLHTQYF.

This clonotype showed up many times. The gene calls are TRBV9 and TRBJ2-3; D gene unclear. The CDR3 contains 13 residues. Germline loops: CDR1 SGDLS, CDR2 YYNGEE. Trimming took 3 bases from V and 4 from J, leaving 9 bases between them. The DNA of the CDR3 is TGTGCCAGCAGCGACGGTTTCTCAGATACGCAGTATTTT. It translates to CASSDGFSDTQYF.

This clonotype was counted ten times or more. The chain is built from TRBV3-1 and TRBJ1-5; D is undetermined. The CDR3 is made up of 15 amino acids. Germline loops: CDR1 LGHDT, CDR2 YNNKEL (reference sequence). V was trimmed by 4 bases and J by 7 bases, leaving 17 bases between them. The CDR3 DNA reads as TGTGCCAGCAGCCCCGGTCTTACCGGGAGACAGCCCCAGCATTTT. Translating it yields CASSPGLTGRQPQHF.

This clonotype was detected ten times or more. One end of the junction does not line up with germline, which may come from a read error. This chain uses TRBV6-5 with TRBJ1-1; D uncertain. The CDR3 runs 14 residues. Germline assignment: CDR1 MNHEY and CDR2 SVGAGI. The CDR3 is CASSYFKANTEAFF. The DNA of the CDR3 is TGTGCCAGCAGCTACTTTAAGGCGAACACTGAAGCTTTCTTT.

This clonotype was seen many times. The rearrangement joins TRBV7-2 to TRBJ2-7, with D hard to call. The CDR3 consists of 11 residues. Trimming took off 3 bases at V and 6 bases at J, with 6 bases between the two ends. In germline, CDR1 is SGHTA, CDR2 FQGNSA. CDR3: CASSFSREQYV. CDR3 in DNA: TGTGCCAGCAGCTTTTCGCGCGAGCAGTACGTC.

The sample holds many counts of this clonotype. The chain combines TRBV5-1 with TRBJ2-2; D tentatively reads TRBD1 or TRBD2 (5 bases each). This CDR3 comprises 14 residues. The germline V gene has CDR1 SGHRS and CDR2 YFSETQ. The V gene lost 1 base and the J gene lost 7 bases, with 11 bases spanning the gap. DNA of the CDR3: TGCGCCAGCAGCTTGCGGGGCCGGGACGGGGAGCTGTTTTTT. It yields the protein CASSLRGRDGELFF.

This clonotype was observed at least ten times. The genes are TRBV20-1 and TRBJ1-3; no reliable D call. Germline CDR1 is DFQATT and CDR2 is SNEGSKA (reference sequence). The CDR3 totals 17 residues. Trimming pared 0 bases from V and 0 bases from J, leaving 15 bases between. The CDR3 reads CSARDDLFDGSGNTIYF. Here the CDR3 DNA reads TGCAGTGCTAGAGATGATCTTTTCGACGGCTCTGGAAACACCATATATTTT.

This clonotype was found many times. V is TRBV5-1 and J is TRBJ1-1; no reliable D call. This CDR3 has 14 amino acids. V shed 4 bases and J shed 3 bases, with 13 bases lying between them. Looked up from germline, CDR1 is SGHRS and CDR2 is YFSETQ. The CDR3 nucleotides read TGCGCCAGCAGCCCGGCAGGAGTCGACACTGAAGCTTTCTTT. This translates into CASSPAGVDTEAFF.

This clonotype was seen many times. The chain links TRBV12-3 or TRBV12-4 to TRBJ2-7; a possible D gene is TRBD2 (6 bases). This CDR3 is 13 amino acids long. Trimming pared 5 bases from V and 2 bases from J, leaving 10 bases between. The CDR3 DNA follows: TGTGCCAGCAGTCCCTGGGGGGCCTACGAGCAGTACTTC. This gives the protein CASSPWGAYEQYF.

This chain joins TRBV20-1 and TRBJ2-5; 7 nucleotides line up with TRBD2. Per germline, CDR1 DFQATT and CDR2 SNEGSKA (reference sequence). Trimming took 2 bases from V and 2 from J; bases not matched to a gene: 8. The CDR3 extends over 15 amino acids. The CDR3 is CSARRKRGRQETQYF. The CDR3 region has the DNA TGCAGTGCTAGAAGAAAGCGGGGTAGACAAGAGACCCAGTACTTC.

This clonotype was seen only once. This may be a read error, as it is one base from a much larger clone. The V gene is TRBV12-3 or TRBV12-4, the J gene TRBJ1-1, with a tentative D call TRBD1 (6 bases). Trimming left V 6 bases short and J 7 bases short, with 12 bases between. This CDR3 spans 12 amino acids. The CDR3 nucleotides read TGTGCCAGCAGAACAGGGCTTTTTGAAGCTTTCTTT. Encoded protein: CASRTGLFEAFF.

This clonotype was observed many times. The chain couples TRBV27 to TRBJ1-2; D call uncertain. The CDR3 totals 13 residues. Germline lookup yields CDR1 MNHEY and CDR2 SMNVEV (reference sequence). Trimming pared 0 bases from V and 8 bases from J, leaving 10 bases between. DNA of the CDR3: TGTGCCAGCAGTTTATCGCCGGCCTCCGGCTACACCTTC. This translates into CASSLSPASGYTF.

This clonotype was found many times. The chain combines TRBV4-1 with TRBJ2-1, with D possibly TRBD1 on 6 matching bases. The CDR3 loop spans 14 amino acids. From germline, CDR1 is MGHRA and CDR2 YSYEKL. Trimming took off 3 bases at V and 2 bases at J, with 8 bases between the two ends. The CDR3 loop reads CASSHGGPYNEQFF. The CDR3 DNA sequence: TGCGCCAGCAGCCATGGGGGCCCCTACAATGAGCAGTTCTTC.

This clonotype was counted at least ten times. The chain links TRBV10-1 to TRBJ2-3; D is unresolved. Germline V gene sequence: CDR1 WNHNN, CDR2 SYGVQD (reference sequence). V was clipped by 2 bases and J by 6 bases, with 9 bases between them. This CDR3 comprises 13 residues. The CDR3 is CASSEMTWDTQYF. The CDR3 DNA is TGCGCCAGCAGTGAGATGACCTGGGATACGCAGTATTTT.

This clonotype was counted ten times or more. This chain uses TRBV27 with TRBJ1-6; the D gene is possibly TRBD1 (6 bases). V lost 7 bases and J lost 7, with 17 bases in between. CDR1 and CDR2 (germline): MNHEY, SMNVEV (reference sequence). There are 15 residues in the CDR3. CDR3 residues: CASTFRGAINSPLHF. The CDR3 DNA reads TGTGCCAGCACTTTCCGGGGGGCCATCAATTCACCCCTCCACTTT.

At least ten counts were recorded for this clonotype. V gene TRBV9 combines with J gene TRBJ1-2, with 7 bases lining up with TRBD1. J lost 4 bases, V lost 3 bases, and 6 bases had no gene match. The CDR3 sequence is 14 residues long. CDR1 is SGDLS, CDR2 YYNGEE, per germline. DNA of the CDR3: TGTGCCAGCAGCGCCACAGGGGATGGCTATGGCTACACCTTC. Translated, it gives CASSATGDGYGYTF.

The gene calls are TRBV7-6 and TRBJ2-1; D gene ambiguous. CDR1 and CDR2 from the germline V gene are SGHVS and FNYEAQ. The CDR3 sequence is 17 residues long. V was clipped by 0 bases and J by 7 bases, with 19 bases between them. The CDR3 region is CASSLAYRTWTVNEQFF. The CDR3 DNA is TGTGCCAGCAGCTTAGCTTATAGGACGTGGACGGTAAATGAGCAGTTCTTC.

This clonotype was seen repeatedly, ten times or more. This chain joins TRBV7-9 and TRBJ1-1; no reliable D call. Germline V gives CDR1 SEHNR, CDR2 FQNEAQ (reference sequence). The CDR3 runs 12 residues. V was cut by 0 bases and J by 7 bases, with 6 bases left in between. The CDR3 protein is CASSLALGEAFF. DNA of the CDR3: TGTGCCAGCAGCTTAGCGCTCGGTGAAGCTTTCTTT. Variable domain in full (rest from reference TRBV7-9 and TRBJ1-1): DTGVSQNPRHKITKRGQNVTFRCDPISEHNRLYWYRQTLGQGPEFLTYFQNEAQLEKSRLLSDRFSAERPKGSFSTLEIQRTEQGDSAMYLCASSLALGEAFFGQGTRLTVV.

This clonotype was detected many times. DNA for the CDR3: TGCGCCAGCAGCTTCAGACAGAATAATTCACCCCTCCACTTT. It translates to CASSFRQNNSPLHF. This chain joins TRBV5-1 and TRBJ1-6, with D possibly TRBD1 on 5 matching bases. V gave up 2 bases and J gave up 5 bases, with 8 bases separating them. In germline, CDR1 is SGHRS, CDR2 YFSETQ. The CDR3 extends over 14 amino acids.